This T cell receptor (beta chain) was identified in a study of CD8 T cells in ankylosing spondylitis. V was trimmed by 3 bases and J by 10 bases, leaving 10 bases between them. From germline, CDR1 is SNHLY and CDR2 FYNNEI. This CDR3 region has 12 residues. From the 5' RACE reads, TCRdb called clonotypes with MiXCR, one entry per CDR3 protein. Among 250,000 to 300,000 distinct CDR3 sequences, approximately 20% were seen once, and the ten largest hold more than 25%. Sequencing used blood, either unsorted or a sorted T cell fraction (not recorded which). The rearrangement joins TRBV2 to TRBJ2-1; D call uncertain. The sequence derives from a male donor with ankylosing spondylitis or in good health (not recorded which). CDR3 residues: CASSDLGSEQFF. Here the CDR3 DNA reads TGTGCCAGCAGTGATTTAGGATCGGAGCAGTTCTTC.